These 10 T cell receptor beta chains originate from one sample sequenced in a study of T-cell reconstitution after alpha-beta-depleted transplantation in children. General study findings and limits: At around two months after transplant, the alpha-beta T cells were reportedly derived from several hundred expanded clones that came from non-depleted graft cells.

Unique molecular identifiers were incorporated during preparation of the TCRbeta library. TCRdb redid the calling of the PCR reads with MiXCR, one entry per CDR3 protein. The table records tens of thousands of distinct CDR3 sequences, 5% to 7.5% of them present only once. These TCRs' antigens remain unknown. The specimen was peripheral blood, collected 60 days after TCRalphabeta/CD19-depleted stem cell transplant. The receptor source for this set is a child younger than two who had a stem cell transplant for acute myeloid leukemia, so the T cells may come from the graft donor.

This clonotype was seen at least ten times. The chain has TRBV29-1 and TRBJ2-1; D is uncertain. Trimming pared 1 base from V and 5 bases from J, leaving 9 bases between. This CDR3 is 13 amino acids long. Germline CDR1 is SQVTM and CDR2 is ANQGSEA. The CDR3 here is CSVEVFVDNEQFF. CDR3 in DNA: TGCAGCGTTGAAGTGTTCGTAGACAATGAGCAGTTCTTC.

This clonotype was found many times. As DNA, the CDR3 is TGCAGCGTTGAAGGGGCGGGGCGAGTCGGGGAGCTGTTTTTT. Translating gives CSVEGAGRVGELFF. The chain uses TRBV29-1 and TRBJ2-2; TRBD2 might be the D (6 bases). The germline V and J ends were trimmed by 1 base and 7 bases, with 13 bases remaining between them. The CDR3 spans 14 residues. Germline loops: CDR1 SQVTM, CDR2 ANQGSEA.

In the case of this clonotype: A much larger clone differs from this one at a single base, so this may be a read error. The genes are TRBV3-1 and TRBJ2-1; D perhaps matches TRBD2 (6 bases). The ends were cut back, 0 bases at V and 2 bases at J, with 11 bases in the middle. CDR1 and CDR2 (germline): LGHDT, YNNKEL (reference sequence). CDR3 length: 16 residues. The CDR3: CASSQDLRGPYNEQFF. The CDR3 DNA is TGTGCCAGCAGCCAAGATCTGCGGGGTCCCTACAATGAGCAGTTCTTC.

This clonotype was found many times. CDR3 residues: CASGLGVGTGELFF. CDR3 nucleotide sequence: TGTGCTAGTGGTTTGGGGGTAGGCACCGGGGAGCTGTTTTTT. The genes are TRBV12-5 and TRBJ2-2; D gene unclear. Per germline, CDR1 LGHNT and CDR2 FRNRAP. Trimming cost V 1 base and J 4 bases, with 7 bases left between them. CDR3 length equals 14 residues.

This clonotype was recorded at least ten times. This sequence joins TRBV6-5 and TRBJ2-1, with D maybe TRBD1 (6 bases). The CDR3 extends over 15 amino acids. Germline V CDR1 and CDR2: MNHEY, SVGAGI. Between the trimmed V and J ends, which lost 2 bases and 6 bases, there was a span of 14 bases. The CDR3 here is CASSYDAGVRNEQFF. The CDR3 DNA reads TGTGCCAGCAGTTACGACGCAGGGGTACGCAATGAGCAGTTCTTC.

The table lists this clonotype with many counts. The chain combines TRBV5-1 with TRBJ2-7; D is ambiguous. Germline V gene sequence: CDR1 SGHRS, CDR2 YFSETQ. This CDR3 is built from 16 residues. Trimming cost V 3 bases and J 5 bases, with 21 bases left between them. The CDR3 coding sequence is TGCGCCAGCAGCTCCCCACCCGGGCAACGGGTCCACGAGCAGTACTTC. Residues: CASSSPPGQRVHEQYF.

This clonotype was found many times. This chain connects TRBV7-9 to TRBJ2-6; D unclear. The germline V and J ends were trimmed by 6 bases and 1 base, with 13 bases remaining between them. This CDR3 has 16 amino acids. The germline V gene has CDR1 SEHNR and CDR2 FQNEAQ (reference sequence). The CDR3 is CASRSLRYSGANVLTF. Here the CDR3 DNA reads TGTGCCAGCAGATCATTGAGGTATTCTGGGGCCAACGTCCTGACTTTC. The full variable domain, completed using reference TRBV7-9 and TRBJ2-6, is DTGVSQNPRHKITKRGQNVTFRCDPISEHNRLYWYRQTLGQGPEFLTYFQNEAQLEKSRLLSDRFSAERPKGSFSTLEIQRTEQGDSAMYLCASRSLRYSGANVLTFGAGSRLTVL.

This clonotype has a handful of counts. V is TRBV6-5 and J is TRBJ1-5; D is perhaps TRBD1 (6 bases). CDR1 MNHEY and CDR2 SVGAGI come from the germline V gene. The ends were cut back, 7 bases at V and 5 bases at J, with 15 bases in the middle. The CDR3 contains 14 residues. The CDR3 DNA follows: TGTGCCAGCACCAAGACAGGAAGAGATCAGCCCCAGCATTTT. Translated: CASTKTGRDQPQHF.

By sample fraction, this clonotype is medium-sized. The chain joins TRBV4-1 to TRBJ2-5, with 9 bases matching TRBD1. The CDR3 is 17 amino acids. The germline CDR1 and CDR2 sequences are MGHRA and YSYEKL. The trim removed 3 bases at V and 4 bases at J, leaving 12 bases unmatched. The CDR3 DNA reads TGCGCCAGCAGCCACACCCCGGGACAGGGAGAGGCAGAGACCCAGTACTTC. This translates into CASSHTPGQGEAETQYF.

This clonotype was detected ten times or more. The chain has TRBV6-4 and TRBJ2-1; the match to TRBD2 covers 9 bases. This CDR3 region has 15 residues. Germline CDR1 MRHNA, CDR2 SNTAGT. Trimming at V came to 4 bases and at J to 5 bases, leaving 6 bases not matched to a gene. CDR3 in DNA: TGTGCCAGCAGTGTTAGCGGGAGCCCGAACAATGAGCAGTTCTTC. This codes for CASSVSGSPNNEQFF.